The 31 T cell receptor beta chains presented below share a single source sample, sequenced in a study of tumor-infiltrating lymphocytes in oesophageal squamous cell carcinoma. TCRdb processed the PCR reads anew with MiXCR; each CDR3 protein has one entry. The repertoire includes 9,000 or so distinct CDR3 sequences, around 64% of them detected once, and about a third sits in the top ten. The sample comprised esophageal tumor tissue. The source is a female donor with esophageal squamous cell carcinoma.

This chain connects TRBV7-6 to TRBJ2-7; D may be TRBD1 or TRBD2 (6 bases each). The germline V gene has CDR1 SGHVS and CDR2 FNYEAQ. Trimming stripped 6 bases from V and 2 bases from J, with 11 bases between. The CDR3 totals 13 residues. CDR3 amino acids: CASSGGLPYEQYF. CDR3 coding DNA: TGTGCCAGCAGTGGGGGGCTTCCCTACGAGCAGTACTTC.

J is TRBJ2-1 and V is TRBV12-3 or TRBV12-4; D call uncertain. Trimming stripped 3 bases from V and 9 bases from J, with 12 bases between. The CDR3 covers 13 residues. Here the CDR3 reads CASSLFEVGEQFF. In DNA, the CDR3 is TGTGCCAGCAGTTTGTTCGAGGTGGGTGAGCAGTTCTTC.

The gene calls are TRBV10-3 and TRBJ2-3; TRBD1 is a possible D gene (6 bases). There are 15 residues in the CDR3. Germline V gives CDR1 ENHRY, CDR2 SYGVKD. V was shortened by 0 bases and J by 0 bases, with 7 bases between the two germline ends. The CDR3 spells CAISESGASTDTQYF. The CDR3 bases are TGTGCCATCAGTGAGTCGGGGGCTAGCACAGATACGCAGTATTTT.

The chain carries TRBV19 and TRBJ2-7; 11 positions agree with TRBD2. After removal of 6 bases from V and 7 bases from J, the junction contained 14 bases not matched to a gene. The CDR3 totals 16 residues. CDR1 is LNHDA and CDR2 is SQIVND in the germline V gene (reference sequence). In DNA, the CDR3 is TGTGCCAGTAGAGCCCAACTAGCGGGAGTCCTTGATGAGCAGTACTTC. Its protein product is CASRAQLAGVLDEQYF. Looking up the rest from reference TRBV19 and TRBJ2-7 gives the full variable domain: DGGITQSPKYLFRKEGQNVTLSCEQNLNHDAMYWYRQDPGQGLRLIYYSQIVNDFQKGDIAEGYSVSREKKESFPLTVTSAQKNPTAFYLCASRAQLAGVLDEQYFGPGTRLTVT.

V gene TRBV27 combines with J gene TRBJ1-2; D is uncertain. The CDR3 contains 18 residues. Germline V gives CDR1 MNHEY, CDR2 SMNVEV (reference sequence). V was pared by 5 bases and J by 6 bases, with 28 bases between. The CDR3 DNA follows: TGTGCCAGCAGTCCCGGCGGGCTAGCGGGAGCTGGGAAAAATGGCTACACCTTC. Its protein is CASSPGGLAGAGKNGYTF.

The rearrangement links TRBV7-3 to TRBJ2-2, with 11 positions matching TRBD2. The CDR3 has 16 residues. V gave up 1 base and J gave up 5 bases; unmatched junction bases: 3. Germline V gene lookup returns CDR1 SGHTA and CDR2 FQGTGA. CDR3 residues: CASSLMGTSGTGELFF. The CDR3, as DNA: TGTGCCAGCAGCTTAATGGGGACTAGCGGTACCGGGGAGCTGTTTTTT.

Written as DNA, the CDR3 is TGTGCCAGCAGCTCGACTAGCGGAAACACCGGGGAGCTGTTTTTT. Its protein is CASSSTSGNTGELFF. The J gene is TRBJ2-2, the V gene TRBV7-8, with 9 bases fitting TRBD2. The CDR3 runs 15 residues. Germline assignment: CDR1 SGHVS and CDR2 FQNEAQ. After removal of 4 bases from V and 2 bases from J, the junction contained 2 bases not matched to a gene.

This clonotype turned up a few times. This sequence joins TRBV25-1 and TRBJ2-3; TRBD2 aligns across 7 bases. V was clipped by 6 bases and J by 4 bases; unmatched bases: 7. This CDR3 contains 14 residues. CDR1 is MGHDK and CDR2 is SYGVNS in the germline V gene. The CDR3 here is CASSYAGVPDTQYF. CDR3 coding DNA: TGTGCCAGCAGCTACGCGGGAGTTCCAGATACGCAGTATTTT.

This chain connects TRBV14 to TRBJ2-1; tentatively, D is TRBD1 (6 bases). CDR3 length: 15 residues. V lost 2 bases to trimming and J lost 5 bases, with 13 bases between them. CDR1 SGHDN and CDR2 FVKESK come from the germline V gene. For the CDR3, the DNA is TGTGCCAGCAGCCAAATTGAGGGGGTCAACAATGAGCAGTTCTTC. Amino acids: CASSQIEGVNNEQFF.

This rearrangement joins TRBV6-1 to TRBJ2-3, with D possibly being TRBD2 (5 bases). From germline, CDR1 is MNHNS and CDR2 SASEGT. With 7 bases removed from V and 4 bases from J, the gap between germline ends came to 15 bases. The CDR3 covers 14 residues. This CDR3 reads CASTNSGGSDTQYF. In DNA form, the CDR3 reads TGTGCCAGCACCAACTCCGGAGGCTCAGATACGCAGTATTTT.

Only one count was recorded for this clonotype. The chain has TRBV10-3 and TRBJ2-7; 10 bases map to TRBD1. The CDR3 is 18 residues long. In germline, CDR1 is ENHRY, CDR2 SYGVKD. With V trimmed by 2 bases and J by 2 bases, 12 bases remained unmatched. DNA of the CDR3: TGTGCCATCAGTGAGCCTTACCTTGGAGGACAGGGGGCCTACGAGCAGTACTTC. It encodes CAISEPYLGGQGAYEQYF.

This clonotype was detected only a few times. The rearrangement uses TRBV7-9 and TRBJ2-6; D call uncertain. V was shortened by 3 bases and J by 0 bases, with 12 bases between the two germline ends. Germline V gives CDR1 SEHNR, CDR2 FQNEAQ (reference sequence). The CDR3 consists of 17 residues. The CDR3 sequence: CASSFLPTSSGANVLTF. As DNA, the CDR3 is TGTGCCAGCAGCTTCCTACCTACCAGCTCTGGGGCCAACGTCCTGACTTTC.

The chain carries TRBV5-6 and TRBJ2-5; D is unresolved. The J call is in doubt because the DNA end fits TRBJ2-7 better. CDR3 length: 15 residues. Germline-derived CDR1 and CDR2 are SGHDT and YYEEEE. The CDR3: CASSFLGYSSYEQYF. The CDR3 DNA reads as TGTGCCAGCAGCTTTTTGGGGTATAGCTCCTACGAGCAGTACTTC.

The V call is TRBV7-4, the J call TRBJ2-7; D gene ambiguous. The tail of the sequence fits TRBJ2-4 better, so the J call may be wrong. Germline-derived CDR1 and CDR2 are SGHVT and SQSDAQ. The CDR3 extends over 16 amino acids. The CDR3 nucleotides read TGTGCCAGCAGCTTAGGCCAGATACTAGCCAAAAACATTCAGTACTTC. Translating it yields CASSLGQILAKNIQYF.

This chain connects TRBV7-6 to TRBJ1-6; D perhaps matches TRBD1 (5 bases). Trimming took 5 bases from V and 8 from J, leaving 16 bases between them. The germline CDR1 and CDR2 sequences are SGHVS and FNYEAQ. This CDR3 has 15 amino acids. Written as DNA, the CDR3 is TGTGCCAGCAGCCCTCTCCAGGGTCGAGATTCACCCCTCCACTTT. The encoded protein is CASSPLQGRDSPLHF.

The V and J genes are TRBV12-3 or TRBV12-4 and TRBJ1-6; the D is unclear. CDR3 length equals 14 residues. V lost 5 bases and J lost 6, with 11 bases in between. The CDR3 spells CASSERTTNSPLHF. The DNA for the CDR3 is TGTGCCAGCAGTGAGCGGACGACTAATTCACCCCTCCACTTT.

This clonotype was observed a handful of times. V is TRBV6-6 and J is TRBJ2-7; D gene ambiguous. Matching the DNA end better, TRBJ2-1 makes the J call doubtful. The CDR3 loop spans 15 amino acids. CDR1 and CDR2 from the germline V gene are MNHNY and SVGAGI (reference sequence). CDR3 coding DNA: TGTGCCAGCAGTTACTCGATGAGTGGTGTGGAAGAGCAGTTCTTC. Protein: CASSYSMSGVEEQFF.

The chain links TRBV11-3 to TRBJ2-4, with 8 bases identical to TRBD1. The better agreement between TRBJ2-1 and the DNA end casts doubt on the J call. CDR1 and CDR2 (germline): SGHNT, YENEEA. CDR3 length: 15 residues. The CDR3 reads CASSPRQGSYNEQFF. CDR3 in DNA: TGTGCCAGCAGCCCCCGACAGGGGTCCTACAATGAGCAGTTCTTC.

This clonotype was seen only a few times. V gene TRBV12-3 or TRBV12-4 combines with J gene TRBJ2-1; 12 bases agree with TRBD2. The CDR3 runs to 14 residues. V gave up 6 bases and J gave up 5 bases; unmatched junction bases: 2. CDR3 bases: TGTGCCAGCAGCTGGACTAGCGGGAACAATGAGCAGTTCTTC. Translation gives CASSWTSGNNEQFF.

The chain links TRBV7-6 to TRBJ2-7; 12 bases agree with TRBD2. TRBJ2-1 explains the end of the DNA better; the J call may be wrong. CDR3 length equals 18 residues. Per the germline V gene, CDR1 is SGHVS and CDR2 is FNYEAQ. The CDR3 loop reads CASSLTRPSGRAGNEQFF. In DNA form, the CDR3 reads TGTGCCAGCAGCTTAACGCGGCCTAGCGGGAGGGCCGGGAATGAGCAGTTCTTC.

The chain uses TRBV11-2 and TRBJ1-1, with D tentatively TRBD1 (5 bases). Trimming cost V 1 base and J 5 bases, with 14 bases left between them. CDR1 is SGHAT and CDR2 is FQNNGV in the germline V gene. This CDR3 region has 15 residues. CDR3 in amino acids: CASSLVLGVGTEAFF. The CDR3 nucleotides read TGTGCCAGCAGCTTAGTTCTGGGGGTTGGTACTGAAGCTTTCTTT.

The chain has TRBV2 and TRBJ1-1, with a weak D call TRBD1 (6 bases). The CDR3 runs to 13 residues. Trimming removed 5 bases at V and 4 bases at J, with 11 bases between. CDR1 SNHLY and CDR2 FYNNEI come from the germline V gene. CDR3 in amino acids: CASSLTGITEAFF. Written as DNA, the CDR3 is TGTGCCAGCAGTCTTACAGGGATCACTGAAGCTTTCTTT. Supplemented by reference TRBV2 and TRBJ1-1, the full variable domain reads EPEVTQTPSHQVTQMGQEVILRCVPISNHLYFYWYRQILGQKVEFLVSFYNNEISEKSEIFDDQFSVERPDGSNFTLKIRSTKLEDSAMYFCASSLTGITEAFFGQGTRLTVV.

Only one count was recorded for this clonotype. The chain couples TRBV6-1 to TRBJ2-4; TRBD1 is a possible D gene (5 bases). The last part of the DNA fits TRBJ2-5 better; the J call may be wrong. The CDR3 is made up of 19 amino acids. Germline lookup yields CDR1 MNHNS and CDR2 SASEGT. The CDR3: CASSHATRVWGGTWETQYF. The CDR3 DNA sequence: TGTGCCAGCAGTCACGCGACCCGAGTATGGGGCGGCACATGGGAGACCCAGTACTTC.

Judged by abundance, this clonotype is medium-sized. A much larger clone differs from this one at a single base, so this may be a read error. The chain has TRBV6-6 and TRBJ2-7; tentatively, D is TRBD1 (6 bases). The CDR3 is 16 amino acids. Per germline, CDR1 MNHNY and CDR2 SVGAGI (reference sequence). The V end was cut by 0 bases, the J end by 7 bases, with 19 bases between. The CDR3 DNA reads TGTGCCAGCAGTTACTCGAACAGGGAACCGTCTTATGAGCAGTACTTC. Translated, it gives CASSYSNREPSYEQYF.

This rearrangement joins TRBV11-2 to TRBJ2-3, with a possible D match to TRBD1 (5 bases). Matching the DNA end better, TRBJ1-1 makes the J call doubtful. The CDR3 sequence is 17 residues long. From germline, CDR1 is SGHAT and CDR2 FQNNGV. In DNA form, the CDR3 reads TGTGCCAGCAGCTTAGATCCAGGGTTCGTTCTGAACACTGAAGCTTTCTTT. Its translation is CASSLDPGFVLNTEAFF.

The sample holds one count of this clonotype. The chain carries TRBV6-5 and TRBJ2-3; 14 bases agree with TRBD2. This CDR3 has 16 amino acids. With V trimmed by 2 bases and J by 3 bases, 1 base remained unmatched. Germline CDR1 MNHEY, CDR2 SVGAGI. The CDR3 sequence: CASSYGTSGGTDTQYF. CDR3 in DNA: TGTGCCAGCAGTTACGGGACTAGCGGGGGAACAGATACGCAGTATTTT.

The J gene is TRBJ2-3, the V gene TRBV2, with TRBD2 matching 8 bases. The J call is doubtful: the DNA matches TRBJ2-5 better. Germline assignment: CDR1 SNHLY and CDR2 FYNNEI. This CDR3 has 13 amino acids. CDR3 DNA: TGTGCCACCACCCGGGGACTAGGAGAGACCCAGTACTTC. Amino acids: CATTRGLGETQYF.

V usage is TRBV6-2 or TRBV6-3 and J usage is TRBJ2-1, with 7 positions matching TRBD2. The J call is uncertain, as TRBJ2-7 better fits the DNA end. CDR3 length equals 14 residues. The germline CDR1 and CDR2 sequences are MNHEY and SVGEGT. The DNA of the CDR3 is TGTGCCAGCAGAGGACTAGGCGTGGTCTACGAGCAGTACTTC. It encodes CASRGLGVVYEQYF.

This clonotype is termed medium-sized. The chain couples TRBV7-9 to TRBJ2-2, with TRBD1 matching over 10 bases. The CDR3 contains 15 residues. Germline CDR1 reads SEHNR; CDR2 reads FQNEAQ (reference sequence). J was trimmed by 4 bases and V by 5 bases; bases with no gene match: 4. CDR3 in amino acids: CASSPGTGVTGELFF. In DNA, the CDR3 is TGTGCCAGCAGCCCCGGGACAGGGGTCACCGGGGAGCTGTTTTTT.

The gene calls are TRBV28 and TRBJ2-3, with 10 bases aligning to TRBD1. Germline CDR1 and CDR2: MDHEN and SYDVKM. This CDR3 region has 15 residues. Unmatched junction bases numbered 5, after V lost 5 bases and J lost 3 bases. DNA for the CDR3: TGTGCCAGCAGTCGGGACAGGGGTTGGACAGATACGCAGTATTTT. It encodes CASSRDRGWTDTQYF. The variable domain in full, completed from reference TRBV28 and TRBJ2-3, reads DVKVTQSSRYLVKRTGEKVFLECVQDMDHENMFWYRQDPGLGLRLIYFSYDVKMKEKGDIPEGYSVSREKKERFSLILESASTNQTSMYLCASSRDRGWTDTQYFGPGTRLTVL.

V is TRBV11-2 and J is TRBJ1-4; the D gene is possibly TRBD1 (5 bases). Per germline, CDR1 SGHAT and CDR2 FQNNGV. The V end lost 1 base, the J end lost 7 bases, and 13 bases lay between the germline ends. The CDR3 has 15 residues. CDR3 DNA: TGTGCCAGCAGCTTAGGTGGGACGAGGGTTGAAAAACTGTTTTTT. It yields the protein CASSLGGTRVEKLFF.